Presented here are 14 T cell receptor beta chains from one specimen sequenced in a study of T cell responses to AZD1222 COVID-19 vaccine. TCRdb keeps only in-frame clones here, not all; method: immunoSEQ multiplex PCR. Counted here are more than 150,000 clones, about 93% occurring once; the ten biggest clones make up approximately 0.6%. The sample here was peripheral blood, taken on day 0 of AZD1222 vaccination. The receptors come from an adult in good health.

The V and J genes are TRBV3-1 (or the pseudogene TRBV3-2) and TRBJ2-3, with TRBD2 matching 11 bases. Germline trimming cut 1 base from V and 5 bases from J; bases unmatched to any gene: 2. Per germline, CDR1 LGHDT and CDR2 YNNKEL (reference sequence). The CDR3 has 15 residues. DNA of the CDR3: TGTGCCAGCAGCCAAGTCGGACTAGCGGGAGATACGCAGTATTTT. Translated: CASSQVGLAGDTQYF.

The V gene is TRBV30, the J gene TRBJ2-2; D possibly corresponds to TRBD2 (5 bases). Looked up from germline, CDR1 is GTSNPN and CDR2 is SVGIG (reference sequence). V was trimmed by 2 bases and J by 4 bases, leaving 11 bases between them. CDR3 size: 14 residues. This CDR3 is CAWSSSRGTGELFF. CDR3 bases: TGTGCCTGGAGTTCTTCCCGGGGCACCGGGGAGCTGTTTTTT.

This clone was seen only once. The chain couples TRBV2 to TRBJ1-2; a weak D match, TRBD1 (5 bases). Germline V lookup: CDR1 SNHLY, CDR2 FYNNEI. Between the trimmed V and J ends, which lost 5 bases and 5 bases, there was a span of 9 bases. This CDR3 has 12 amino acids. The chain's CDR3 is CASSLTVYGYTF. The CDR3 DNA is TGTGCCAGCAGTCTGACAGTATATGGCTACACCTTC.

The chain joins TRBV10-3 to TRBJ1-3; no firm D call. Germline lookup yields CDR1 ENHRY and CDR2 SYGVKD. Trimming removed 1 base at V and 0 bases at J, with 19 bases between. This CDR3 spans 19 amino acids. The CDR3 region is CAISEFEARQPHSGNTIYF. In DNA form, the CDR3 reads TGTGCCATCAGTGAGTTCGAGGCAAGACAACCCCACTCTGGAAACACCATATATTTT.

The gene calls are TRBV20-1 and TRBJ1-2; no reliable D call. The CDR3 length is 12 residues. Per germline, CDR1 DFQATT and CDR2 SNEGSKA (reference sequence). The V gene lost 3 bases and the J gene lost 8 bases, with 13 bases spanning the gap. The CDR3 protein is CSASSDGDGYTF. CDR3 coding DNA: TGCAGTGCTAGTAGCGATGGAGACGGCTACACCTTC.

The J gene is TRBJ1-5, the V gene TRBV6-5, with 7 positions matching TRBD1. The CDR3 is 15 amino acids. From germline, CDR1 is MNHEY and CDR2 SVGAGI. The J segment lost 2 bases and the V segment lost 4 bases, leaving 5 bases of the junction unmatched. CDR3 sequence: CASSSGGRGNQPQHF. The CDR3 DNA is TGTGCCAGCAGTTCAGGGGGTAGGGGCAATCAGCCCCAGCATTTT.

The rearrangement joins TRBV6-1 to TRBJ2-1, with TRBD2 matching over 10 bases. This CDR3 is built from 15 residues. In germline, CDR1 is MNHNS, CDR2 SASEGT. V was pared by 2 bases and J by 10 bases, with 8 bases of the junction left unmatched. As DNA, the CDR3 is TGTGCCAGCAGTGAAAGCCTAGCGGGAGTAGGAGAGCAGTTCTTC. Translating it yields CASSESLAGVGEQFF.

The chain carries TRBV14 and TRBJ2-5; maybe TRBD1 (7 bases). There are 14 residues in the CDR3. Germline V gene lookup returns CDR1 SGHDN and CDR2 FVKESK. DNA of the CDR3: TGTCCGAAGGGGGCCTTACAGGGGAGGGAGACCCAGTACTTC. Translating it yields CPKGALQGRETQYF.

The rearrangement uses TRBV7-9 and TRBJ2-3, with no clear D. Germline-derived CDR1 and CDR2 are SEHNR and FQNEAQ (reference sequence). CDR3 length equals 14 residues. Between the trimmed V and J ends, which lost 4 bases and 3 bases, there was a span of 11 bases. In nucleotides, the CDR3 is TGTGCCAGCAGCTGCCCTTCGGCGACAGATACGCAGTATTTT. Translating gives CASSCPSATDTQYF.

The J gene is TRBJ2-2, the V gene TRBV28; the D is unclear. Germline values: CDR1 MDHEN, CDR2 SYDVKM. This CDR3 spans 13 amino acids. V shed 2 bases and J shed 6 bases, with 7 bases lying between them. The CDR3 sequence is CASSLAPPGELFF. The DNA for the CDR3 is TGTGCCAGCAGTTTAGCGCCACCCGGGGAGCTGTTTTTT.

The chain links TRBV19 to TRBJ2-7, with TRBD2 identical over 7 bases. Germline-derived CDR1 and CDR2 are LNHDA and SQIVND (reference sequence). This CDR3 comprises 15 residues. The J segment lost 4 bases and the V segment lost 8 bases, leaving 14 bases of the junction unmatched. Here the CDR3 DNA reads TGTGCCAGTCTCCGGAGGGCGGGAGCAGGGTACGAGCAGTACTTC. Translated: CASLRRAGAGYEQYF.

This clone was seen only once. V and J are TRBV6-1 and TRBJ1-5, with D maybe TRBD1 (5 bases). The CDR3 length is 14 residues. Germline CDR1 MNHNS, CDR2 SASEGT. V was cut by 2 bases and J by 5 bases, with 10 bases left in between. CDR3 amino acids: CASSEQGGDQPQHF. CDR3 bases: TGTGCCAGCAGTGAACAGGGAGGGGATCAGCCCCAGCATTTT.

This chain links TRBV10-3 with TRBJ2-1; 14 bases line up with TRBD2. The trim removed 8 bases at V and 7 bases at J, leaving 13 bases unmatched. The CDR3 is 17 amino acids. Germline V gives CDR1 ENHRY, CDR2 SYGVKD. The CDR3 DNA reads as TGTGCCATCGGGACTAGCGGGAGTTATCGGTCGATGAATGAGCAGTTCTTC. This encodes CAIGTSGSYRSMNEQFF.

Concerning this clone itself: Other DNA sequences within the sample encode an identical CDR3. The CDR3 DNA follows: TGTGCCAGCAGTGTAGGTGAAAAACTGTTTTTT. Protein sequence: CASSVGEKLFF. The V call is TRBV2, the J call TRBJ1-4; D not certain. The CDR3 has 11 residues. Germline V gives CDR1 SNHLY, CDR2 FYNNEI. V lost 4 bases to trimming and J lost 7 bases, with 4 bases between them.